This T cell receptor beta chain was captured by sequencing in a study of response to subunit inactivated influenza vaccine. This clonotype has a handful of counts. Antigen unknown. MiXCR, run by TCRdb on the RT-PCR reads, gives a single entry per CDR3 protein. The sample gives around 580,000 distinct CDR3 sequences, around 11% of which show up once; 9.5% to 13% is in the top ten. Study-level results: T cells newly recruited by each seasonal influenza vaccination are few, the authors suggested.

The source of this sequence is a man between 45 and 60 years old who received an inactivated influenza vaccine. Sequences were derived from PBMCs from blood, sampled on the day of vaccination.

The CDR3: CASSLRSRGAEAFF. CDR3 bases: TGTGCCAGCAGTTTGAGGAGTCGGGGGGCTGAAGCTTTCTTT. This chain joins TRBV12-3 or TRBV12-4 and TRBJ1-1, with a tentative D call TRBD1 (5 bases). This CDR3 has 14 residues. V lost 3 bases to trimming and J lost 6 bases, with 14 bases between them.